This T cell receptor beta chain emerged from a study of blood T cell repertoires in COVID-19. On the study more broadly: The samples span acute and convalescent COVID-19 from the United States, Italy and Spain. PBMCs, B-cell-depleted T cells, or T cells provided the cDNA or gDNA that made up the material.

Enrolment of Seattle patients took place during active infection, and they were followed longitudinally. The CDR3 sequence is 16 residues long. Per germline, CDR1 MGHRA and CDR2 YSYEKL. The V and J ends lost 3 bases and 6 bases, in that order; junction bases with no gene match: 10. In the study's own analysis: Estimates of nucleated cell counts were drawn from the amplification of reference gene primers. The protocol was immunoSEQ multiplex PCR, while the TCRdb copy is restricted to in-frame clones and leaves out a portion. Clonal size and the V and J genes are those of that table, whereas D and trimming came from the DNA. The sample consists of about 68,000 clones, nearly 90% of them appearing once.

The sample taken for sequencing was peripheral blood. The TCR sequence derives from a woman between 50 and 59 years old with COVID-19, enrolled during active disease. The chain couples TRBV4-1 to TRBJ2-2, with TRBD1 matching over 7 bases. This chain's CDR3 is CASSQAQGNLAGELFF. As DNA, the CDR3 is TGCGCCAGCAGCCAGGCACAGGGGAACTTGGCCGGGGAGCTGTTTTTT.